This T cell receptor beta chain was captured in a study of regulatory T cells in long-lasting Graves disease. Study-wide background: Persistent Graves' disease required over 5 years of antithyroid drugs and positive TSH receptor antibodies.

TCR beta libraries were built with iRepertoire HTBI primers and Arm-PCR of CDR3 regions. TCRdb reprocessed the multiplex PCR reads with MiXCR, giving one entry per CDR3 protein. This table has around 300,000 distinct CDR3 sequences, around a fifth appearing once. Time point defined: persistent/refractory GD, antithyroid drugs over 5 years with positive TRAb. PBMC-derived RNA was used for the TCR library. Graves' disease diagnosis relied on American Thyroid Association guidelines. This clonotype showed up just a few times. Germline V gene data show CDR1 as ENHRY and CDR2 as SYGVKD. The V and J ends lost 6 bases and 2 bases, in that order; junction bases with no gene match: 3. CDR3 length: 14 amino acids.

Source: peripheral blood mononuclear cells (PBMCs), taken when the disease was refractory, from a patient treated with antithyroid drugs. The clonotype comes from a female donor with Graves disease. The chain carries TRBV10-3 and TRBJ2-5; 10 positions agree with TRBD1. DNA of the CDR3: TGTGCCATCAGGACAGGGGGCCCTCAAGAGACCCAGTACTTC. This gives the protein CAIRTGGPQETQYF.